This record covers a single T cell receptor (beta chain). This record comes from a study of shared clonotypes between healthy human individuals. Generated by immunoSEQ multiplex PCR, the TCRdb table keeps only in-frame clones and is missing some. The sample has around 2,000,000 clones; around 96% are singletons. The naive CD8 subset, CD45RO-negative cells positively selected for CCR7, excluded terminally differentiated effector memory CD45RA+ cells. From germline, CDR1 is MGHRA and CDR2 YSYEKL. This CDR3 is 14 amino acids long. V lost 1 base and J 6 bases, leaving 12 bases between the germline ends. This clonotype originated in a man aged 18-30 years in good health. Sequencing was carried out using naive CD8+ T cells sorted from blood. This chain uses TRBV4-1 with TRBJ1-1; D is possibly TRBD1 (6 bases). The CDR3 region is CASSQGDKRAEAFF. As DNA, the CDR3 is TGCGCCAGCAGCCAAGGGGACAAAAGAGCTGAAGCTTTCTTT.